This T cell receptor (beta chain) was observed in a study of blood T cell repertoires in COVID-19. Turning to the study itself: The study drew acute and convalescent COVID-19 samples from the United States, Italy and Spain. The analysed material was cDNA or gDNA that came from T cells, B-cell-depleted T cells, or PBMCs.

As originally analysed: Quantification of nucleated cells was approximated via reference gene primer amplification. The protocol was immunoSEQ multiplex PCR, while the TCRdb copy is restricted to in-frame clones and leaves out a portion. V, J and clone size are those of that table, while D and trimming were read from the DNA. Among some 110,000 clones, approximately 83% were seen once, and the ten largest hold 4% to 5%. CDR3 length: 18 amino acids. Germline-derived CDR1 and CDR2 are KGHSH and LQKENI. V shed 2 bases, J shed 3 bases, and the junction held 14 bases outside the gene matches. This sequence originates from a man between 45 and 60 years old with acute or convalescent COVID-19. The J gene is TRBJ2-7, the V gene TRBV18, with 9 bases identical to TRBD1. Sequenced sample: peripheral blood. Written as DNA, the CDR3 is TGTGCCAGCTCACCAAGATCAACCCAAACAGGGGGCCTCTACGAGCAGTACTTC. Translated: CASSPRSTQTGGLYEQYF.